This T cell receptor (beta chain) was captured in a study of vaccination effects on CD4 cells after COVID-19. About the research overall: Antigen-specific CD4+ T cells were expanded with viral peptide pools in the ViraFEST assay before sequencing. Post-vaccine sample collection fell at a median of 72 days after the second dose.

Following culture for nine to ten days, CD4+ T cells were isolated. All study participants received two doses of BNT162b2 or mRNA-1273 vaccine. Testing of the vaccine recipients showed negative nucleocapsid antibodies and no prior SARS-CoV-2 infection. Cultures got half-medium changes with IL-2 on days 3 and 7. Sequenced by immunoSEQ multiplex PCR; TCRdb stores in-frame clones only, minus some. Of about 45,000 clones listed, about 70% are singletons. This clone ranks as medium-sized. Its antigen is currently unknown. This sequence originates from a human donor who received a COVID-19 vaccine. The sequenced sample was CD4+ T cells from PBMCs cultured without peptide, obtained after COVID-19 vaccination.

The CDR3 spells CASGLGGGPDTQYF. The CDR3 DNA sequence: TGTGCCAGCGGGCTGGGTGGGGGTCCTGATACGCAGTATTTT. The rearrangement joins TRBV2 to TRBJ2-3; D possibly matches TRBD1 or TRBD2 (5 bases each). The CDR3 loop spans 14 amino acids. Trimming shortened V by 8 bases and J by 6 bases, and 18 bases separated the two germline ends. The germline V gene has CDR1 SNHLY and CDR2 FYNNEI.